The clone carrying this TCR beta chain has ten or more counts. Its antigen is still unknown. The data were taken from a study of CD8 T cells in ankylosing spondylitis. Study-wide findings and caveats: Seemingly distinctive of ankylosing spondylitis blood was a TCR beta motif formed by eight highly homologous variants. Disease-linked clones were reportedly significantly enriched in matched ankylosing spondylitis synovial fluid.

TCRdb independently ran MiXCR on the 5' RACE reads; one entry per CDR3 protein. The sample lists 350,000 to 550,000 distinct CDR3 sequences, 20% to 30% seen once, with 0.85% to 1% in the top ten. CDR3 length: 14 amino acids. V lost 5 bases to trimming and J lost 0 bases, with 9 bases between them. The germline V gene encodes CDR1 SGHTA and CDR2 FQGNSA. This TCR was recovered from a male donor with ankylosing spondylitis. The chain uses TRBV7-2 and TRBJ2-3, with D uncertain. Material: blood, either unsorted or a sorted T cell fraction (not recorded which). The CDR3 nucleotides read TGTGCCAGCAGCCGATACGGGAGCACAGATACGCAGTATTTT. Amino acid sequence: CASSRYGSTDTQYF.